The entry below describes one T cell receptor (beta chain). Its target is unknown. The read halts 3 residues ahead of the CDR3 end, with the missing end drawn from the germline J gene. Data came from immunoSEQ multiplex PCR; TCRdb stores just in-frame clones and leaves some out. This table holds some 28,000 clones. This sample is drawn from a study of T cells in women clearing cervical HPV infection. In the study overall: Blood came at first lesion visit for cases, post-clearance for controls. Case blood was drawn a median approximately 160 days after lesion detection. General study findings and limits: Combining TCR richness with V gene abundances gave approximately 0.84 AUC. Richness differences could reflect unmeasured T-cell content per sample.

V was shortened by 1 base and J by 0 bases, with 7 bases between the two germline ends. CDR1 SGHAT and CDR2 FQNNGV come from the germline V gene. The CDR3 runs to 15 residues. The clonotype originates from a woman aged 18-70 years with a cervical HPV16 infection that either progressed to CIN3+ or cleared (not recorded which). The chain carries TRBV11-2 and TRBJ2-1, with D hard to call. Sequencing was carried out using blood buffy coat. CDR3 DNA, as far as it was read: TGTGCCAGCAGCTTAGGGTCTAGCTCCTACAATGAG. It specifies CASSLGSSSYNE. In full, the CDR3 is CASSLGSSSYNEQFF.